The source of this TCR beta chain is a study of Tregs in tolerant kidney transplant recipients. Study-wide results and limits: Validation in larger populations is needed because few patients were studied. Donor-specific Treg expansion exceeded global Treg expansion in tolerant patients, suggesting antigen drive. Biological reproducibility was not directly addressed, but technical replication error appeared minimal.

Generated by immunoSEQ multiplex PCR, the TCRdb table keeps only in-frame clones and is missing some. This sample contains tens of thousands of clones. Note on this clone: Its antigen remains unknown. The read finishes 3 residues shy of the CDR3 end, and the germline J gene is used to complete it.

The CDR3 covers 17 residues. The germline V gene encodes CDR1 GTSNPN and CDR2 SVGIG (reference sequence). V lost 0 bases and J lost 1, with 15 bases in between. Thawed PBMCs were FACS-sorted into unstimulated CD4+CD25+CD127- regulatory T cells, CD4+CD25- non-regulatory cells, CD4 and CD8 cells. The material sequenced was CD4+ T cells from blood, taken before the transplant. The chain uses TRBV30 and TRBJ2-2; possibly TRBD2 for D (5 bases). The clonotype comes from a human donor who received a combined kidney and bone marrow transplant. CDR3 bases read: TGTGCCTGGAGTGTACGGGTGAAACTAGGGAACACCGGGGAG. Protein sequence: CAWSVRVKLGNTGE. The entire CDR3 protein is CAWSVRVKLGNTGELFF. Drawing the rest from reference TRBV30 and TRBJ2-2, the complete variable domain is SQTIHQWPATLVQPVGSPLSLECTVEGTSNPNLYWYRQAAGRGLQLLFYSVGIGQISSEVPQNLSASRPQDRQFILSSKKLLLSDSGFYLCAWSVRVKLGNTGELFFGEGSRLTVL.